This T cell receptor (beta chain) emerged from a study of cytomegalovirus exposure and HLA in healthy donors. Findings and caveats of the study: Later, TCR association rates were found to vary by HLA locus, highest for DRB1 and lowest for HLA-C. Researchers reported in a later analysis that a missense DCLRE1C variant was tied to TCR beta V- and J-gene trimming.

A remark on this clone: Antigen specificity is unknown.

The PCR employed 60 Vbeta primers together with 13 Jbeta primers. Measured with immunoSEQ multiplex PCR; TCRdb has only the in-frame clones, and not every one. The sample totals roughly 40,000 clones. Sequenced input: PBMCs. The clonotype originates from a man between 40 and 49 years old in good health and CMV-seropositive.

The chain's CDR3 is CASSAGTGGVGEGSYNEQFF. The CDR3 coding sequence is TGCGCCAGCAGCGCCGGGACAGGGGGCGTGGGGGAGGGCTCCTACAATGAGCAGTTCTTC. V and J are TRBV5-1 and TRBJ2-1; 12 nucleotides agree with TRBD1. This CDR3 comprises 20 residues. The V segment lost 4 bases and the J segment 0 bases; nucleotides outside the gene matches: 14. The V gene's germline CDR1 is SGHRS and CDR2 YFSETQ. Looking up the rest from reference TRBV5-1 and TRBJ2-1 gives the full variable domain: KAGVTQTPRYLIKTRGQQVTLSCSPISGHRSVSWYQQTPGQGLQFLFEYFSETQRNKGNFPGRFSGRQFSNSRSEMNVSTLELGDSALYLCASSAGTGGVGEGSYNEQFFGPGTRLTVL.